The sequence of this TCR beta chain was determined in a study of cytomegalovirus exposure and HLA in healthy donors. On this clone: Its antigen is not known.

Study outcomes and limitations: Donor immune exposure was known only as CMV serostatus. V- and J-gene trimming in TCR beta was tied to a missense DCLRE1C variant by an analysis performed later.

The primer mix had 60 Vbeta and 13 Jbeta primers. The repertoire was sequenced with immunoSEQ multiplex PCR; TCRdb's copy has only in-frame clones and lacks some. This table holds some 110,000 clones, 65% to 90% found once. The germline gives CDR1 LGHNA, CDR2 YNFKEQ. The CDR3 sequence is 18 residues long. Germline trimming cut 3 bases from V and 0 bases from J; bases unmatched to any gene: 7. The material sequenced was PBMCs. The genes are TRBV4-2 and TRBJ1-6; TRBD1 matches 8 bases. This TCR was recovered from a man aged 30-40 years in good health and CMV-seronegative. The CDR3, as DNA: TGTGCCAGCAGCCACGGGACAGGTCAAAGCTCCTATAATTCACCCCTCCACTTT. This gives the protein CASSHGTGQSSYNSPLHF.